Each of the 26 T cell receptor beta chains below was sequenced from the same sample in a study of blood T cell repertoires in COVID-19 (dated by TCRdb to between 2020 and 2021). Library generation was performed with the immunoSEQ multiplex PCR assay. TCRdb holds this immuneACCESS table with in-frame rearrangements only. Some clones are missing; in checked studies, unresolved V genes explain under half, and the rest has no known cause. For this sample the table gives around 320,000 clones, of which about 90% were detected only once. Jointly, the top ten make up approximately 10% of the sample. Material: peripheral blood. All receptors come from a woman younger than 45 with COVID-19, enrolled during active disease.

This rearrangement joins TRBV30 to TRBJ2-2; 9 nucleotides align to TRBD2. This CDR3 is 14 amino acids long. V was pared by 2 bases and J by 6 bases, with 4 bases of the junction left unmatched. Germline CDR1 reads GTSNPN; CDR2 reads SVGIG (reference sequence). The CDR3 nucleotides are TGTGCCTGGAGTCTGGTAGCGGGGGCCGGGGAGCTGTTTTTT. The encoded protein is CAWSLVAGAGELFF.

The chain combines TRBV19 with TRBJ2-3, with a weak D call TRBD2 (6 bases). Germline V CDR1 and CDR2: LNHDA, SQIVND (reference sequence). The germline V and J ends were trimmed by 5 bases and 0 bases, with 12 bases remaining between them. The CDR3 length is 15 residues. The CDR3 region is CASSGREASTDTQYF. Here the CDR3 DNA reads TGTGCCAGTAGTGGCAGGGAGGCGAGCACAGATACGCAGTATTTT.

The rearrangement uses TRBV7-6 and TRBJ1-2; 7 nucleotides align to TRBD1. The CDR3 extends over 15 amino acids. Trimming removed 5 bases from V and 4 bases from J; junction bases left unmatched: 10. The germline V gene encodes CDR1 SGHVS and CDR2 FNYEAQ. The CDR3 here is CASSPQTGKGYGYTF. The CDR3 DNA reads as TGTGCCAGCAGCCCACAGACAGGGAAGGGCTATGGCTACACCTTC.

The V and J genes are TRBV4-1 and TRBJ2-1; the match to TRBD2 covers 12 bases. Per the germline V gene, CDR1 is MGHRA and CDR2 is YSYEKL. With 0 bases clipped from V and 8 bases from J, the junction kept 5 bases outside the gene matches. The CDR3 sequence is 16 residues long. Written as DNA, the CDR3 is TGCGCCAGCAGCCAAGACCCTAGCGGGGGGGCCGATGAGCAGTTCTTC. Its translation: CASSQDPSGGADEQFF.

This clone has just a few counts. This chain connects TRBV27 to TRBJ2-7, with TRBD1 matching 8 bases. Germline V lookup: CDR1 MNHEY, CDR2 SMNVEV (reference sequence). J lost 2 bases, V lost 7 bases, and 4 bases had no gene match. The CDR3 runs to 13 residues. The CDR3 region is CASTRGRAYEQYF. Here the CDR3 DNA reads TGTGCCAGCACCAGGGGGCGGGCCTACGAGCAGTACTTC.

For the CDR3, the DNA is TGTGCCAGCAGCGTAGAGCCTAGCGGACACACAGATACGCAGTATTTT. Amino acid sequence: CASSVEPSGHTDTQYF. The chain is built from TRBV9 and TRBJ2-3, with TRBD2 identical over 7 bases. In germline, CDR1 is SGDLS, CDR2 YYNGEE. The CDR3 runs 16 residues. V shed 0 bases, J shed 2 bases, and the junction held 6 bases outside the gene matches.

This clone was counted a few times. CDR3 protein: CASSFGQGVEQFF. CDR3 in DNA: TGTGCCAGCAGTTTCGGACAGGGAGTGGAGCAGTTCTTC. The chain carries TRBV6-5 and TRBJ2-1; 8 bases agree with TRBD1. J gave up 10 bases and V 4 bases, and 6 bases lay outside the gene matches. CDR3 length: 13 residues. Germline CDR1 is MNHEY and CDR2 is SVGAGI.

V is TRBV5-1 and J is TRBJ1-6; no firm D call. Trimming cost V 3 bases and J 6 bases, with 4 bases left between them. Germline assignment: CDR1 SGHRS and CDR2 YFSETQ. The CDR3 runs 12 residues. CDR3 protein: CASSSSNSPLHF. CDR3 nucleotide sequence: TGCGCCAGCAGCTCGTCTAATTCACCCCTCCACTTT.

J is TRBJ2-7 and V is TRBV6-1, with 11 nucleotides matching TRBD2. The CDR3 spans 16 residues. The germline V gene has CDR1 MNHNS and CDR2 SASEGT. V lost 4 bases, J lost 2 bases, and 7 bases stayed unmatched. The CDR3 loop reads CASSGGTSGPAYEQYF. For the CDR3, the DNA is TGTGCCAGCAGTGGGGGGACTAGCGGACCTGCCTACGAGCAGTACTTC.

The CDR3 sequence: CASSSRRILRSEETQYF. The CDR3 region has the DNA TGTGCCAGCAGCTCGCGTCGGATCCTTAGGAGTGAAGAGACCCAGTACTTC. This chain uses TRBV5-8 with TRBJ2-5; the D is unclear. The ends were cut back, 3 bases at V and 3 bases at J, with 21 bases in the middle. The germline V gene has CDR1 SGHTS and CDR2 YDEGEE. CDR3 length: 17 amino acids.

This chain joins TRBV4-1 and TRBJ1-6; weak D call: TRBD1 (6 bases). Germline CDR1 and CDR2: MGHRA and YSYEKL. Trimming removed 1 base from V and 9 bases from J, with 22 bases in between. The CDR3 spans 18 residues. CDR3 in amino acids: CASSQGGGRRTAGSPLHF. The DNA of the CDR3 is TGCGCCAGCAGCCAAGGCGGGGGGCGCAGGACTGCAGGTTCACCCCTCCACTTT.

This chain connects TRBV4-1 to TRBJ2-7; no clear D. Germline loops: CDR1 MGHRA, CDR2 YSYEKL. Trimming stripped 3 bases from V and 0 bases from J, with 12 bases between. This CDR3 spans 15 amino acids. In nucleotides, the CDR3 is TGCGCCAGCAGCCAGGGCAGTTTGGGCTCCTACGAGCAGTACTTC. It yields the protein CASSQGSLGSYEQYF.

The chain links TRBV6-5 to TRBJ1-2; no reliable D call. This CDR3 is built from 14 residues. Trimming removed 6 bases from V and 2 bases from J, with 13 bases in between. Looked up from germline, CDR1 is MNHEY and CDR2 is SVGAGI. The CDR3 nucleotides read TGTGCCAGCAGACCGTACGGTACCAACTATGGCTACACCTTC. It encodes CASRPYGTNYGYTF.

The V call is TRBV19, the J call TRBJ2-7; TRBD2 matches 11 bases. Germline assignment: CDR1 LNHDA and CDR2 SQIVND (reference sequence). The CDR3 is 16 residues long. Losses at the gene ends were 4 bases for V and 7 bases for J; bases not matched to a gene: 12. In nucleotides, the CDR3 is TGTGCCAGTAGTACGCGACTAGCGGGGAGTGAATGGGAGCAGTACTTC. Amino acid sequence: CASSTRLAGSEWEQYF.

The V gene is TRBV28, the J gene TRBJ1-2, with TRBD1 as a possible D gene (5 bases). CDR1 and CDR2 from the germline V gene are MDHEN and SYDVKM. V was clipped by 5 bases and J by 8 bases, with 15 bases between them. This CDR3 contains 13 residues. The CDR3 is CASSLQARPGYTF. CDR3 sequence (DNA): TGTGCCAGCAGTCTACAGGCACGGCCGGGCTACACCTTC.

This rearrangement joins TRBV4-2 to TRBJ2-7; perhaps TRBD1 as D (6 bases). CDR1 and CDR2 (germline): LGHNA, YNFKEQ. Trimming removed 0 bases from V and 3 bases from J, with 12 bases in between. This CDR3 contains 15 residues. CDR3 sequence reads: CASSQDLTGSYEQYF. CDR3 nucleotides: TGTGCCAGCAGCCAAGATTTGACAGGCAGCTACGAGCAGTACTTC.

This clone was seen just once. The CDR3 here is CASSGPGTSSYEQYF. In DNA form, the CDR3 reads TGTGCCAGCAGCGGACCCGGGACAAGCTCCTACGAGCAGTACTTC. V usage is TRBV21-1 and J usage is TRBJ2-7; the D call of TRBD1 is as the table states it, not checked on the DNA. TRBV21-1 is designated a pseudogene. The CDR3 has 15 amino acids.

The chain couples TRBV5-4 to TRBJ2-5; D is ambiguous. From germline, CDR1 is SGHNT and CDR2 YYREEE (reference sequence). V was pared by 2 bases and J by 5 bases, with 7 bases between. There are 12 residues in the CDR3. In DNA, the CDR3 is TGTGCCAGCAGCTTCGGTGCGGAGACCCAGTACTTC. Protein sequence: CASSFGAETQYF.

The gene calls are TRBV7-2 and TRBJ1-3; D uncertain. The CDR3 length is 15 residues. Germline V gene data show CDR1 as SGHTA and CDR2 as FQGNSA. The germline V and J ends were trimmed by 1 base and 8 bases, with 15 bases remaining between them. The CDR3 here is CASSLESYYAYTIYF. The CDR3 DNA reads as TGTGCCAGCAGCTTAGAGTCCTATTACGCCTACACCATATATTTT. The full variable domain, rest sourced from reference TRBV7-2 and TRBJ1-3, is GAGVSQSPSNKVTEKGKDVELRCDPISGHTALYWYRQSLGQGLEFLIYFQGNSAPDKSGLPSDRFSAERTGGSVSTLTIQRTQQEDSAVYLCASSLESYYAYTIYFGEGSWLTVV.

The rearrangement links TRBV7-6 to TRBJ2-1; D not resolved. V dropped 5 bases and J dropped 6 bases, with 8 bases sitting between them. CDR1 is SGHVS and CDR2 is FNYEAQ in the germline V gene. This CDR3 contains 12 residues. Written as DNA, the CDR3 is TGTGCCAGCAGCGACTCAGTCAATGAGCAGTTCTTC. It encodes CASSDSVNEQFF.

V and J are TRBV2 and TRBJ1-1, with 9 bases that match TRBD1. The CDR3 spans 12 residues. V shed 9 bases and J 5 bases; nucleotides not matched to a gene: 4. CDR1 SNHLY and CDR2 FYNNEI come from the germline V gene. CDR3: CASQTGGTEAFF. As DNA, the CDR3 is TGTGCCAGTCAGACAGGGGGGACTGAAGCTTTCTTT.

This clone appeared once. V gene TRBV3-1 (or the pseudogene TRBV3-2) combines with J gene TRBJ1-2, with a tentative D call TRBD1 (6 bases). V was trimmed by 1 base and J by 8 bases, leaving 11 bases between them. The CDR3 runs to 13 residues. Germline assignment: CDR1 LGHDT and CDR2 YNNKEL (reference sequence). CDR3 sequence: CASSQGPGVGYTF. The CDR3, as DNA: TGTGCCAGCAGCCAAGGCCCAGGGGTCGGCTACACCTTC.

V gene TRBV2 combines with J gene TRBJ2-1; D perhaps matches TRBD2 (5 bases). The CDR3 has 13 residues. CDR1 and CDR2 (germline): SNHLY, FYNNEI. Deletions cut 9 bases from V and 7 bases from J, with 16 bases between. The CDR3 here is CARHSVFGNEQFF. DNA of the CDR3: TGTGCCAGGCATAGCGTTTTCGGGAATGAGCAGTTCTTC.

CDR3 nucleotides: TGTGCCAGCTACCTGGGACAGAACACTGAAGCTTTCTTT. It translates to CASYLGQNTEAFF. The V call is TRBV18, the J call TRBJ1-1; a possible D gene is TRBD1 (6 bases). The V end lost 7 bases, the J end lost 1 base, and 10 bases lay between the germline ends. The CDR3 length is 13 residues. CDR1 KGHSH and CDR2 LQKENI come from the germline V gene.

This clone was observed a handful of times. CDR3 loop: CASSFSGAYEQYF. CDR3 in DNA: TGTGCCAGCAGTTTTAGCGGGGCTTACGAGCAGTACTTC. The genes are TRBV6-5 and TRBJ2-7; 8 bases agree with TRBD2. V lost 4 bases, J lost 4 bases, and 3 bases stayed unmatched. The CDR3 spans 13 residues. From germline, CDR1 is MNHEY and CDR2 SVGAGI.

The J gene is TRBJ1-2, the V gene TRBV6-1; D not resolved. Germline V gene sequence: CDR1 MNHNS, CDR2 SASEGT. Trimming stripped 3 bases from V and 4 bases from J, with 15 bases between. CDR3 length: 15 residues. This CDR3 is CASSETHKVAYGYTF. CDR3 sequence (DNA): TGTGCCAGCAGTGAGACCCATAAAGTAGCCTATGGCTACACCTTC.